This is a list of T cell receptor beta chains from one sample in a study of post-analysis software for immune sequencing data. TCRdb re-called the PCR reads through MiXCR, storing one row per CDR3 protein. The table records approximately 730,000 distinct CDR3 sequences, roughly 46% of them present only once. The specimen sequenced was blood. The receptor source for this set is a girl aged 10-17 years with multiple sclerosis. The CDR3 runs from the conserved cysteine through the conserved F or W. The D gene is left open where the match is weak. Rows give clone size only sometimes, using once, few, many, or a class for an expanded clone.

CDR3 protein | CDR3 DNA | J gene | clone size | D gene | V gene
CAWIRPPGDGGYTEAFF | TGTGCCTGGATTCGGCCCCCAGGGGATGGAGGGTACACTGAAGCTTTCTTT | TRBJ1-1 | few | . | TRBV30
CASSRDQGAGETQYF | TGTGCCAGCAGCCGAGATCAGGGGGCTGGGGAGACCCAGTACTTC | TRBJ2-5 | few | TRBD1 | TRBV7-8
CASSSPGQTNQPQHF | TGTGCCAGCAGTTCACCGGGACAAACTAATCAGCCCCAGCATTTT | TRBJ1-5 | . | . | TRBV27
CASTPGSGRNEQFF | TGTGCCAGCACCCCGGGGTCCGGGAGGAATGAGCAGTTCTTC | TRBJ2-1 | few | TRBD2 | TRBV27
CSARNRNVNTEAFF | TGCAGTGCTAGGAACCGTAACGTGAACACTGAAGCTTTCTTT | TRBJ1-1 | few | . | TRBV20-1
CASSVAGQKYEQYF | TGTGCCAGCAGCGTCGCCGGGCAAAAATACGAGCAGTACTTC | TRBJ2-7 | few | . | TRBV7-9
CASSERGGVISQPQHF | TGTGCCAGCAGTGAACGGGGTGGCGTAATCAGTCAGCCCCAGCATTTT | TRBJ1-5 | few | . | TRBV6-1
CASSLARGLGNEKLFF | TGTGCCAGCAGCTTAGCCAGGGGGCTCGGTAATGAAAAACTGTTTTTT | TRBJ1-4 | . | TRBD1 | TRBV7-2
CASSLARAAVGNEQFF | TGTGCCAGCAGCTTAGCTAGGGCCGCCGTTGGCAATGAGCAGTTCTTC | TRBJ2-1 | . | . | TRBV7-2
CAGSLLGTRGTYF | TGTGCCGGCAGTTTATTGGGGACTAGGGGGACGTACTTC | TRBJ2-5 | . | TRBD2 | TRBV27
CASSYSRLAGAGTQYF | TGTGCCAGCAGTTACTCGCGGCTAGCGGGAGCAGGTACGCAGTATTTT | TRBJ2-3 | few | TRBD2 | TRBV6-5
CSARDGRGETQYF | TGCAGTGCTAGAGATGGGCGTGGGGAGACCCAGTACTTC | TRBJ2-5 | many | . | TRBV20-1
CSVGGQESYEQFF | TGCAGCGTTGGGGGACAGGAATCTTACGAGCAGTTCTTC | TRBJ2-1 | . | TRBD1 | TRBV29-1
CASSQGPSGSSPNEQFF | TGCGCCAGCAGCCAGGGGCCTAGCGGGAGTAGCCCCAATGAGCAGTTCTTC | TRBJ2-1 | few | TRBD2 | TRBV4-3
CAISNRGQNTGELFF | TGTGCCATCAGCAACAGGGGGCAGAACACCGGGGAGCTGTTTTTT | TRBJ2-2 | . | TRBD1 | TRBV10-3
CSAVVGEETQYF | TGCAGCGCCGTGGTGGGAGAGGAGACCCAGTACTTC | TRBJ2-5 | many | . | TRBV29-1
CAISEGETDYGYTF | TGTGCCATCAGTGAGGGGGAAACGGACTATGGCTACACCTTC | TRBJ1-2 | few | . | TRBV10-3
CASSVTTVGGYTF | TGTGCCAGCAGCGTAACGACGGTCGGTGGCTACACCTTC | TRBJ1-2 | . | . | TRBV9
CATSDYREQPQHF | TGTGCCACCAGTGACTACAGGGAACAGCCCCAGCATTTT | TRBJ1-5 | . | . | TRBV24-1
CSAHTGQGYGYTF | TGCAGTGCCCACACGGGGCAGGGCTATGGCTACACCTTC | TRBJ1-2 | . | . | TRBV20-1
CSALGLAGSYEQYF | TGCAGTGCCCTCGGACTAGCGGGATCCTACGAGCAGTACTTC | TRBJ2-7 | . | TRBD2 | TRBV20-1
CASSESTGANQPQHF | TGTGCCAGCAGTGAGTCGACAGGGGCCAATCAGCCCCAGCATTTT | TRBJ1-5 | . | TRBD1 | TRBV6-1